Sequencing of this T cell receptor (beta chain) was carried out in a study of blood T cell repertoires in COVID-19. Only a few counts were recorded for this clone. Clones were read by immunoSEQ multiplex PCR, and TCRdb kept only the in-frame ones, dropping some. This sample yields around 250,000 clones, of which over 80% are seen a single time; over 2.5% belongs to the top ten. Before they entered the study, exposed participants had met a COVID-19 case within 2 weeks. The germline V gene has CDR1 LGHDT and CDR2 YNNKEL (reference sequence). The CDR3 spans 15 residues. Trimming stripped 4 bases from V and 5 bases from J, with 17 bases between.

The sequencing input was PBMCs or T cells enriched from blood (not recorded which). This TCR was recovered from a middle-aged woman who had been exposed to COVID-19. The chain employs TRBV3-1 (or the pseudogene TRBV3-2) and TRBJ1-1, with D perhaps TRBD1 (5 bases). The CDR3 spells CASSPFPPGRTEAFF. CDR3 DNA sequence: TGTGCCAGCAGCCCCTTTCCTCCAGGGCGGACTGAAGCTTTCTTT.